This T cell receptor beta chain was recorded in a study of monozygotic twins with inflammatory bowel disease (dated by TCRdb to about 2019). Turning to the overall study: A total of roughly 28 monozygotic twin pairs were included in the full study, comprising nine German pairs (four IBD-concordant, five IBD-discordant) and 19 IBD-discordant Danish pairs. Within discordant pairs, disease-associated traits were sought mainly by comparing IBD patients with their genetically identical healthy co-twins. Each individual had, on average, about 151 000 unique TCRalpha sequences and 181 000 unique TCRbeta sequences available for analysis.

The paper as a whole reports these results and caveats: The analysis was unable to tell different T cell subtypes apart. The results gave no support for a single strong signal or clonotype linked to IBD. A decrease in TCRbeta repertoire diversity, as measured by inverse Simpson index, was observed in IBD patients compared with their healthy co-twins. Fewer clonotypes were shared with other individuals by IBD patients than by healthy twins, most markedly in patients showing signs of disease activity. Because patients received different immunosuppressive treatments, the repertoires may have picked up extra background noise and variability between individuals. Repertoire similarity did not differ between concordant and discordant twins, possibly due to limited statistical power.

From each donor, an approximately 2.5 ml peripheral blood sample was collected into PAXgene tubes and kept at -80 degrees C. Total RNA was isolated from whole blood with the PAXgene blood miRNA kit on an automated QIAcube, without T cell sorting. Deep TCRalpha and TCRbeta repertoire profiling with unique molecular barcoding was performed on peripheral blood of monozygotic twin pairs concordant or discordant for inflammatory bowel disease. Smoking habits were recorded for all twin pairs, and each individual was classified as a current, former or never smoker. The CDR3 contains 17 residues, cysteine and phenylalanine counted. The record lacks a DNA sequence. CDR1 SGHTA and CDR2 FQGTGA are derived from the germline V gene. Preparation of the library involved 5' RACE. Preparation of each TCR library used about 3,200 ng of total RNA. For each sample, cDNA was synthesized in eight separate reactions using SMARTScribe reverse transcriptase. Unique molecular identifiers containing a 6-nucleotide sample barcode were introduced through template switching during cDNA synthesis. Amplification of TCRalpha and TCRbeta cDNA involved two nested PCRs of about 15 and 9 cycles, and each PCR was followed by bead purification. Before amplification, cDNA was treated with uracil DNA-glycosylase and purified using the QIAquick PCR purification kit. In the second PCR, Illumina TruSeq-compatible adapters and sample-specific barcodes were added. Library quality and concentration were checked on TapeStation and Qubit, and libraries were pooled at approximately 5 ng each. Pooled libraries were sequenced on an Illumina HiSeq2500 single-index Rapid Run with 2 x 100 bp reads and custom sequencing primers. For the original study's pipeline: PCR and sequencing errors were corrected by UMI-based consensus assembly using MiGEC version 1.2.6. V(D)J alignment, clonotype assembly and CDR3 extraction were performed with MiXCR version 2.1.1. To normalise gene usage, clonotype sharing and MAIT/NKT TCR abundance, the top 1000, 10 000 and 20 000 clonotypes in each sample were analysed. Diversity was computed as the inverse Simpson index with the vegan R package after downsampling to 27 000 UMIs. Statistical testing used paired Mann-Whitney U tests on the discordant twin pairs and applied Benjamini-Hochberg correction for multiple testing. One entry per CDR3 protein sequence results from the TCRdb reprocessing of the reads, with DNA left out. The V and J calls come from TCRdb's annotation, not from the publication. The sample table includes about 210,000 distinct CDR3 sequences. Of the sample, roughly 1.7% is held by the ten largest clones.

As regards this clonotype: Its recognized antigen is unknown.

The sample taken for sequencing was blood. The source of this sequence is a human donor with ulcerative colitis or Crohn's disease, or a healthy co-twin of an affected twin (not recorded which). The chain was built from TRBV7-3 and TRBJ2-1; TCRdb designates TRBD2, a call that cannot be tested without DNA. Here the CDR3 is given as CASSLSPGGTSPNEQFF.